This is a list of T cell receptor beta chains from one sample in a study of T cells in Graves' hyperthyroidism and ophthalmopathy. MiXCR was run by TCRdb on the multiplex PCR reads, yielding one entry per CDR3 protein. Among about 640,000 distinct CDR3 sequences listed, just under 45% were seen once. Sequencing was performed on peripheral blood or thyroid tissue (not recorded which). The receptors originated from an adult man with Graves' disease, either hyperthyroidism or ophthalmopathy (not recorded which). Both conserved end residues are part of each CDR3. D genes are given only for firm matches. A clone size is listed for some rows: how often the clone was seen (once, few, many), or a class if it is expanded.

J,size,V,D,DNA,CDR3
TRBJ1-2,-,TRBV29-1,TRBD1,TGCAGTCAAGGACAGGGCCGTAACTATGGCTACACCTTC,CSQGQGRNYGYTF
TRBJ1-6,many,TRBV5-1,-,TGCGCCAGCAGCCAGGACAGTTCGGTCCCGTCACCCCTCCACTTT,CASSQDSSVPSPLHF
TRBJ1-2,many,TRBV24-1,TRBD1,TGTGCCACCAGTGACACGGGACAGGATGCTTATGGCTACACCTTC,CATSDTGQDAYGYTF
TRBJ1-2,many,TRBV10-3,-,TGTGCCATCAGTGAGTCGAGCATACCTTATGGCTACACCTTC,CAISESSIPYGYTF
TRBJ1-2,-,TRBV20-1,-,TGCAGTGTTTCGACCGAGAACTATGGCTACACCTTC,CSVSTENYGYTF
TRBJ2-5,-,TRBV7-2,-,TGTGCCAGCAGCCCCACCTGGGCCCAAGAGACCCAGTACTTC,CASSPTWAQETQYF
TRBJ2-7,many,TRBV12-3/TRBV12-4,-,TGTGCCAGCAGTGCGACGGCGTACGAGCAGTACTTC,CASSATAYEQYF
TRBJ1-2,few,TRBV6-1,-,TGTGCCAGCAGTGAGCAGGGTATGGGTGGCTACACCTTC,CASSEQGMGGYTF
TRBJ2-5,-,TRBV24-1,TRBD1,TGTGCCACCAGTCAGGACAGGGGCAATCAGCCCCAGTACTTC,CATSQDRGNQPQYF
TRBJ1-3,many,TRBV19,-,TGTGCCAGTAGTATTGCCGGACCCTCTGGAAACACCATATATTTT,CASSIAGPSGNTIYF
TRBJ1-3,-,TRBV7-2,-,TGTGCCAGCAGCTTGGACAACTCGCGAGGGGGCACCATATATTTT,CASSLDNSRGGTIYF
TRBJ1-1,-,TRBV29-1,TRBD1,TGCAGCGTTGAGAGCGGGACAGGCCCCCCTGAAGCTTTCTTT,CSVESGTGPPEAFF
TRBJ1-4,-,TRBV10-3,-,TGTGCCATCAGCAAGCGGGAGGAAGGCGAGGAGAATGAAAAACTGTTTTTT,CAISKREEGEENEKLFF
TRBJ1-2,-,TRBV20-1,-,TGCAGTGCCCCCACGGAGAACTATGGCTACACCTTC,CSAPTENYGYTF
TRBJ1-1,-,TRBV7-9,TRBD1,TGTGCCAGCAGCTTACCGTCGGACAGGGATGGCACTGAAGCTTTCTTT,CASSLPSDRDGTEAFF
TRBJ2-2,few,TRBV7-8,-,TGTGCCAGCAGCTCACTAGTGGCGAACACCGGGGAGCTGTTTTTT,CASSSLVANTGELFF
TRBJ1-6,many,TRBV5-8,-,TGTGCCAGCAGCTTGGGTGGTGTGGATTCACCCCTCCACTTT,CASSLGGVDSPLHF
TRBJ1-3,-,TRBV20-1,-,TGCAGTGCTAGTATCGCAGTCACTGGAAACACCATATATTTT,CSASIAVTGNTIYF
TRBJ1-2,-,TRBV5-1,-,TGCGCCAGCAGAACCACGGTAACTAACTATGGCTACACCTTC,CASRTTVTNYGYTF
TRBJ1-1,-,TRBV7-2,-,TGTGCCAGCAGCCTTACCCAGAGAAACACTGAAGCTTTCTTT,CASSLTQRNTEAFF
TRBJ1-1,once,TRBV6-5,TRBD1,TGTGCCGGCAGAACCCGACAGGGGGCCGCTTTCTTT,CAGRTRQGAAFF
TRBJ1-1,-,TRBV24-1,-,TGTGCCACCAGTGAGGGTTCCGGCACTGAAGCTTTCTTT,CATSEGSGTEAFF
TRBJ2-1,-,TRBV7-6,TRBD2,TGTGCCAGCAGCTGGGGACTAGCGGGAGGCTACAATGAGCAGTTCTTC,CASSWGLAGGYNEQFF
TRBJ2-5,once,TRBV10-3,-,TGTGCCATCAGTGAGTTGGTAGGATCAGGAGAGACCCAGTACTTC,CAISELVGSGETQYF
TRBJ1-2,-,TRBV11-1,TRBD1,TGTGCCAGCAGTTCATACAGGGGGAGCCCCTATGGCTACACCTTC,CASSSYRGSPYGYTF
TRBJ1-2,-,TRBV29-1,TRBD1,TGCAGCGTTGTCCGGGACAGGGGGCTTAGTGCCTATGGCTACACCTTC,CSVVRDRGLSAYGYTF
TRBJ1-2,-,TRBV2,-,TGTGCCAGCTCACCAAGCAGGAACTATGGCTACACCTTC,CASSPSRNYGYTF
TRBJ1-1,-,TRBV7-9,TRBD1,TGTGCCAGCAGCGGGGACAGGGGGGGTGACACTGAAGCTTTCTTT,CASSGDRGGDTEAFF
TRBJ2-1,-,TRBV25-1,TRBD2,TGTGCCAGCAGTGAATGGGCTAGCGGGAGTGTGGCGGATGAGCAGTTCTTC,CASSEWASGSVADEQFF
TRBJ2-7,few,TRBV7-9,-,TGTGCCAGCAGCTTACATTCTGGCAGGGGTTACGAGCAGTACTTC,CASSLHSGRGYEQYF
TRBJ2-7,-,TRBV29-1,-,TGCAGCGTTGAAAGGGGGGGTGTCGGCTCCTACGAGCAGTACTTC,CSVERGGVGSYEQYF
TRBJ2-7,many,TRBV20-1,-,TGCAGTGCTTGGGTACCGAGCTCCTACGAGCAGTACTTC,CSAWVPSSYEQYF
TRBJ2-7,many,TRBV6-6,-,TGTGCCAGCAGTTACCGGGGTGAGCAGTACTTC,CASSYRGEQYF
TRBJ1-6,few,TRBV12-3/TRBV12-4,-,TGTGCCAGCTACGGGGGGGCCTATAATTCACCCCTCCACTTT,CASYGGAYNSPLHF
TRBJ2-5,-,TRBV2,-,TGTGCCAGCAGTTACTCCTCGTACGTGACCCAGTACTTC,CASSYSSYVTQYF
TRBJ2-7,-,TRBV7-8,TRBD2,TGTGCCAGCAGCTCAGGGTTCGGAGCGGGAGAACGTAACGAGCAGTACTTC,CASSSGFGAGERNEQYF
TRBJ2-7,few,TRBV12-3/TRBV12-4,-,TGTGCCAGCAACCCTGCGGGGACAGCCTACGAGCAGTACTTC,CASNPAGTAYEQYF
TRBJ1-4,few,TRBV7-6,TRBD1,TGTGCCAGCAGCCAAGGGGACAGACGAAACCTGTTTTTT,CASSQGDRRNLFF
TRBJ1-5,-,TRBV14,TRBD1,TGTGCCAGCAGCCCGGGACAGGGGGGAACCAATCAGCCCCAGCATTTT,CASSPGQGGTNQPQHF
TRBJ1-5,many,TRBV20-1,-,TGCAGTGCCACCGACGGTAGCAATCAGCCCCAGCATTTT,CSATDGSNQPQHF
TRBJ1-5,few,TRBV20-1,TRBD1,TGCAGTGCTAACCGGGACAGGGCAAATGCTCAGCATTTT,CSANRDRANAQHF
TRBJ2-7,-,TRBV5-1,TRBD1,TGCGCCAGCAGCCCCCAGACAGGGAACGAGCAGTACTTC,CASSPQTGNEQYF
TRBJ2-2,-,TRBV5-4,TRBD1,TGTGCCAGCAGCATGGACAACACAGGGGCCCGGTCCGGGGAGCTGTTTTTT,CASSMDNTGARSGELFF
TRBJ2-2,-,TRBV6-1,-,TGTGCCAGCAGACTCTCCGGGGAGCTGTTTTTT,CASRLSGELFF
TRBJ2-7,few,TRBV11-1,-,TGTGCCAGCAGCCAAAAACCGGACTACTCCTACGAGCAGTACTTC,CASSQKPDYSYEQYF
TRBJ1-4,few,TRBV24-1,-,TGTGCCACGGGAGACAGTGCAACTAATGAAAAACTGTTTTTT,CATGDSATNEKLFF
TRBJ2-7,few,TRBV20-1,TRBD2,TGCAGTGCTAGAGGACCTGCTGGGACTAGCTCCTACGAGCAGTACTTC,CSARGPAGTSSYEQYF
TRBJ2-5,many,TRBV2,-,TGTGCCAGCAGTGAGCGAGGACTAAAAGAGACCCAGTACTTC,CASSERGLKETQYF
TRBJ1-6,-,TRBV29-1,-,TGCAGCGTAGGCCCGGCGGTGAGTTATAATTCACCCCTCCACTTT,CSVGPAVSYNSPLHF
TRBJ2-5,-,TRBV14,-,TGTGCCAGCAGCCGAGGGATCGAGGAGACCCAGTACTTC,CASSRGIEETQYF
TRBJ2-5,few,TRBV2,TRBD2,TGTGCCAGCAGACCTAGCGGGAGTCGGAGGGGGCAAGAGACCCAGTACTTC,CASRPSGSRRGQETQYF
TRBJ2-5,-,TRBV10-3,TRBD2,TGTGCTCCAATAGCGGGGGGATCACTTCGAGAGACCCAGTACTTC,CAPIAGGSLRETQYF
TRBJ2-5,many,TRBV6-6,-,TGTGCCTCAAAGACGGAAGAGACCCAGTACTTC,CASKTEETQYF
TRBJ1-1,many,TRBV10-3,-,TGTGCCATCAGTGAGTCGAGTGGGAACACTGAAGCTTTCTTT,CAISESSGNTEAFF